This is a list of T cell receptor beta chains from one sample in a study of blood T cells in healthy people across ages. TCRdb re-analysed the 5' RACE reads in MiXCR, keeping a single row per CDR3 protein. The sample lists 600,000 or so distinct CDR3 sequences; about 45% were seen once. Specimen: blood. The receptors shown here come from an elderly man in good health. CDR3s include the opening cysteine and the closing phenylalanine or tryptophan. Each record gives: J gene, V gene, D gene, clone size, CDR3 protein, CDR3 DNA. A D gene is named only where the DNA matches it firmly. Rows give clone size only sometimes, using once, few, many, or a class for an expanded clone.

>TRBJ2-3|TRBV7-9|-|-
CASSLTGLADTQYF
TGTGCCAGCAGCCTTACAGGGCTTGCAGATACGCAGTATTTT
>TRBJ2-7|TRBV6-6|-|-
CASSLPRDKFCEQYF
TGTGCCAGCAGTTTACCCCGGGACAAATTCTGCGAGCAGTACTTC
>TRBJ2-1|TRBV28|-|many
CASSSGGNNEQFF
TGTGCCAGCAGTTCCGGGGGAAACAATGAGCAGTTCTTC
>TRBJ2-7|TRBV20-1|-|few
CSATGRGPYEQYF
TGCAGTGCCACTGGCAGGGGCCCCTACGAGCAGTACTTC
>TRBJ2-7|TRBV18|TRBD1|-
CASSPRAPGTGGLDEQYF
TGTGCCAGCTCACCAAGGGCTCCCGGGACAGGGGGCTTGGACGAGCAGTACTTC
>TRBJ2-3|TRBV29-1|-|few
CSVDATGLANTQYF
TGCAGCGTAGATGCCACAGGGTTGGCAAATACGCAGTATTTT
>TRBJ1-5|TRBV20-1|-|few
CSAARGLDNQPQHF
TGCAGTGCTGCCCGGGGGCTGGACAATCAGCCCCAGCATTTT
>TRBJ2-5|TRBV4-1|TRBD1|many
CASSQGQGAWETQYF
TGCGCCAGCAGCCAGGGACAGGGGGCGTGGGAGACCCAGTACTTC
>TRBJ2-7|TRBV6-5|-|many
CASSYRAGRSYEQYF
TGTGCCAGCAGTTACCGAGCGGGCCGCTCCTACGAGCAGTACTTC
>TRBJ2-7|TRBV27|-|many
CASSLGEEQYF
TGCGCCAGCAGCTTGGGGGAAGAGCAGTACTTC
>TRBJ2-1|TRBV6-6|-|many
CASSYSFLAGGNNEQFF
TGTGCCAGCAGTTACTCGTTCTTAGCAGGGGGGAACAATGAGCAGTTCTTC
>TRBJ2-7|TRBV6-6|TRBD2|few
CASSNTAGSYEQYF
TGTGCCAGCAGTAATACAGCGGGGAGCTACGAGCAGTACTTC
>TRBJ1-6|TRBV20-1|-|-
CSARQGTYNSPLHF
TGCAGTGCTAGGCAGGGAACCTATAATTCACCCCTCCACTTT
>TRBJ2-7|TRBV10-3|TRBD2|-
CAISDGKAGGSEEQYF
TGTGCCATCAGTGACGGAAAAGCGGGAGGGTCGGAGGAGCAGTACTTC
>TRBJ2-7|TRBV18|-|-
CASSSQGASSYEQYF
TGTGCCAGCTCAAGCCAGGGAGCGAGCTCCTACGAGCAGTACTTC
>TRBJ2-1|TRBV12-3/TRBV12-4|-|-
CANSLSGPLRDEQFF
TGTGCCAACAGTTTGAGCGGTCCGTTACGCGATGAGCAGTTCTTC
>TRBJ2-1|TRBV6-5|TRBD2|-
CASSSPSGGPIDEQFF
TGTGCCAGCAGTTCCCCTAGCGGGGGGCCTATTGATGAGCAGTTCTTC
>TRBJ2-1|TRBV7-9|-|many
CASSHAKPGEGWNEQFF
TGTGCCAGCAGCCACGCCAAACCAGGGGAGGGTTGGAATGAGCAGTTCTTC
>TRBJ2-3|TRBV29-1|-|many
CSVRSTDTQYF
TGCAGCGTTAGAAGCACAGATACGCAGTATTTT
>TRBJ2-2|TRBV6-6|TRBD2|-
CASMGASGSRELFF
TGTGCCTCTATGGGGGCTAGCGGGAGCCGGGAGCTGTTTTTT
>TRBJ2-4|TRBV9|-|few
CASSVFGGGGIQYF
TGTGCCAGCAGCGTTTTCGGGGGAGGGGGCATTCAGTACTTC
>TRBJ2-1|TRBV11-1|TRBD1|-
CASSTGQGGYNEQFF
TGTGCCAGCAGTACCGGACAGGGGGGCTACAATGAGCAGTTCTTC
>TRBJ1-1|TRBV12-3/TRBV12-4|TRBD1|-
CASSSTRDRARGNTEAFF
TGTGCCAGCAGTTCTACCCGGGACAGGGCGCGAGGGAACACTGAAGCTTTCTTT
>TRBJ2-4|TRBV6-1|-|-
CASSTEPLAKNIQYF
TGTGCCAGCAGTACGGAGCCGCTAGCCAAAAACATTCAGTACTTC
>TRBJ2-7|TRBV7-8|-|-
CASSLAMDRYEQYF
TGTGCCAGCAGCTTAGCTATGGACAGATACGAGCAGTACTTC
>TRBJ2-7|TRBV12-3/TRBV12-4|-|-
CASSLAGHEVPAGRRYEQYF
TGTGCCAGCAGTTTAGCGGGACATGAAGTACCAGCGGGAAGGAGGTACGAGCAGTACTTC
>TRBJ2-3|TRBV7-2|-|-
CASSLETAASTDTQYF
TGTGCCAGCAGCTTAGAGACTGCGGCTAGCACAGATACGCAGTATTTT
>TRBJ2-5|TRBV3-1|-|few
CASSPPGWETQYF
TGTGCCAGCAGCCCGCCGGGTTGGGAGACCCAGTACTTC
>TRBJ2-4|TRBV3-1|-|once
CASSQDLLAKNIQYF
TGTGCCAGCAGCCAAGATCTCTTAGCCAAAAACATTCAGTACTTC
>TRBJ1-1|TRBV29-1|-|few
CSVVKDRSTEAFF
TGCAGCGTTGTTAAGGACCGAAGCACTGAAGCTTTCTTT
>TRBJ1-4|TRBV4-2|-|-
CASSQDTGGYEKLFF
TGTGCCAGCAGCCAAGATACGGGGGGCTATGAAAAACTGTTTTTT
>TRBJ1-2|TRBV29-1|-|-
CSVALGGGYGYTF
TGCAGCGTTGCCCTAGGGGGGGGCTATGGCTACACCTTC